A single T cell receptor (beta chain) is shown here with its context. This clonotype was recorded many times. Its antigen remains undetermined. There are no base qualities to consult, and no much larger clone falls within one base. TCR repertoires of sorted CD4+ and CD8+ blood T cells from severe aplastic anemia patients and healthy subjects were deep-sequenced in the study. Ficoll-Paque density gradient centrifugation was used to isolate peripheral blood mononuclear cells. Before DNA was extracted, CD4+ and CD8+ T cells were sorted using either FACS or magnetic beads. The entry originates in a study of CD8+CD57+ T cells in acquired aplastic anemia (dated by TCRdb to between 2018 and 2020). In terms of the full investigation: Extracted DNA from sorted CD4+ and CD8+ cells averaged around 3.4 ug, ranging from roughly 0.19 to 27.4 ug. An average of about 10 million reads for CD4+ cells and 11 million to 12 million reads for CD8+ cells was obtained from healthy donor samples. Paper-wide results and their limitations: Roughly 30 CD8+ CDR3 sequences were shared between patients and controls but appeared highly expressed in patients and within their immunodominant clones. CD8+ Simpson's diversity did not differ significantly between patients and healthy controls (P=0.060).

The germline V gene (reference sequence) provides CDR1 DFQATT and CDR2 SNEGSKA. Counted from cysteine to phenylalanine, this CDR3 has 14 amino acids. The entry retains the CDR3 DNA only, 42 bases that are in frame from base 1. V has 5 bases trimmed and J has 1 base trimmed; junction bases matching no gene number 4. Profiling of TCR beta VDJ combinations and CDR3 sequences used genomic DNA as the template. An Illumina HiSeq 2000 was the platform used for TCR repertoire sequencing. The study's processing was this. TRBV/TRBJ rearrangement plots, CDR3 size and DJ length profiles, and Simpson's diversity index were used to evaluate the repertoires. The immunodominant clone was defined as the most abundant DNA sequence in deep sequencing data. CDR3 amino acid sequences were screened for sharing across subjects and compared with published repertoires and the VDJdb database. The public reads were reanalyzed by TCRdb: fastp trimming at Q25, MiXCR alignment, in-frame beta chains only. Under each unique CDR3 protein, matching rows form one entry showing the most common genes and DNA. For this entry, the V and J calls and clone size follow TCRdb and not the study's own pipeline. This sample holds about 180,000 distinct CDR3 sequences; about 47% were observed only once. The ten largest make up 2.9% of the sample.

The receptor chain draws on TRBV20-1 and TRBJ2-5, with 10 bases in between that match TRBD2. The clonotype was recovered from a human donor in good health. Sample: sorted CD4+, CD8+, or CD8+CD57+ T cells (not recorded which) from PBMCs. CDR3 sequence: CSAWTSGTQETQYF. The DNA is TGCAGTGCTTGGACTAGCGGAACCCAAGAGACCCAGTACTTC.